This T cell receptor (beta chain) was sequenced during a study of blood T cells in healthy people across ages. Regarding the study as a whole: There were more naive CD4+ cells and higher diversity in long-lived donors than in aged donors.

Trimming took 5 bases from V and 0 from J, leaving 19 bases between them. The CDR3 loop spans 17 amino acids. CDR1 and CDR2 (germline): SEHNR, FQNEAQ (reference sequence). The use of a sample-barcoded 5' primer and a J-beta primer mix characterized a second PCR of about 6 to 11 cycles. MiXCR was run by TCRdb on the 5' RACE reads, yielding one entry per CDR3 protein. The sample lists roughly 1,800,000 distinct CDR3 sequences, about 50% seen once, with over 2% in the top ten. In this sample, this clonotype turned up a few times. Its antigen remains unknown. The TCR originated in a middle-aged woman in good health. The chain is built from TRBV7-9 and TRBJ2-5; possibly TRBD2 for D (6 bases). Sequenced sample: blood. The CDR3, as DNA: TGTGCCAGCAGCCAGGGACTGGGCCAACTTTACCAAGAGACCCAGTACTTC. Translated: CASSQGLGQLYQETQYF. Combining the CDR3 with reference TRBV7-9 and TRBJ2-5 gives the whole variable domain DTGVSQNPRHKITKRGQNVTFRCDPISEHNRLYWYRQTLGQGPEFLTYFQNEAQLEKSRLLSDRFSAERPKGSFSTLEIQRTEQGDSAMYLCASSQGLGQLYQETQYFGPGTRLLVL.